This record concerns one T cell receptor (beta chain) sequence. Its target is not known. These data come from a study of T cells in Graves' hyperthyroidism and ophthalmopathy. General observations from the study: From stable hyperthyroidism, ophthalmopathy was separated by a 13 V-J model. Most clonotypes that expanded in the thyroid above 0.001 also showed up in blood. The model anticipated ophthalmopathy a median about six months pre-onset.

The TCR beta CDR3 regions underwent amplification using RNA transcripts as the source. Initially, a first-round RT-PCR of the TCR CDR3 employed the HTBI primer set. TCRdb used MiXCR to reprocess the multiplex PCR reads, holding one entry per CDR3 protein. This table holds roughly 500,000 distinct CDR3 sequences, 40% to 50% found once. V was clipped by 3 bases and J by 4 bases, with 9 bases between them. From germline, CDR1 is SNHLY and CDR2 FYNNEI. This CDR3 has 13 residues. Lactation, pregnancy, other autoimmune disease or uncontrolled infection excluded patients. The clonotype comes from an adult woman with Graves' disease, either hyperthyroidism or ophthalmopathy (not recorded which). The sequenced sample consisted of peripheral blood or thyroid tissue (not recorded which). This chain uses TRBV2 with TRBJ1-1; D is possibly TRBD1 (5 bases). The CDR3 DNA reads TGTGCCAGCAGTGAGGGGGTTCGCACTGAAGCTTTCTTT. Translated, it gives CASSEGVRTEAFF.